This entry lists 32 T cell receptor beta chains sequenced from one sample in a study of neoadjuvant anti-PD-1 for oral cavity cancer. The data were produced by immunoSEQ multiplex PCR, yet TCRdb's version contains in-frame clones alone and is incomplete. The sample includes around 68,000 clones, 70% to 90% of them seen just once. Time point meaning: after neoadjuvant nivolumab, at surgical resection. Sequenced material: PBMCs, taken after nivolumab (anti-PD-1) treatment. Source of these receptors: a person between 40 and 85 years old with oral cavity squamous cell carcinoma.

The chain recombines TRBV15 with TRBJ1-2; maybe TRBD1 (6 bases). The V end was cut by 2 bases, the J end by 6 bases, with 13 bases between. Looked up from germline, CDR1 is LNHNV and CDR2 is YYDKDF (reference sequence). The CDR3 runs to 14 residues. CDR3 residues: CATSRLGAGDGYTF. In nucleotides, the CDR3 is TGTGCCACCAGCAGATTGGGGGCTGGTGATGGCTACACCTTC.

This chain joins TRBV4-1 and TRBJ2-1; no reliable D call. Trimming took 1 base from V and 7 from J, leaving 17 bases between them. CDR1 is MGHRA and CDR2 is YSYEKL in the germline V gene. This CDR3 has 16 amino acids. The CDR3 sequence: CASSQADLASENEQFF. CDR3 bases: TGCGCCAGCAGCCAAGCGGACCTCGCTTCGGAAAATGAGCAGTTCTTC.

This chain uses TRBV28 with TRBJ2-3; 9 nucleotides line up with TRBD2. Germline V gene sequence: CDR1 MDHEN, CDR2 SYDVKM. This CDR3 has 19 residues. With V trimmed by 5 bases and J by 0 bases, 15 bases remained unmatched. CDR3 loop: CASSTLRLAVRKSTDTQYF. The DNA for the CDR3 is TGTGCCAGCAGTACTCTACGACTAGCGGTTCGGAAAAGCACAGATACGCAGTATTTT.

This sequence joins TRBV30 and TRBJ2-3, with D perhaps TRBD1 or TRBD2 (5 bases each). The germline V gene encodes CDR1 GTSNPN and CDR2 SVGIG (reference sequence). V lost 6 bases and J 0 bases, leaving 10 bases between the germline ends. The CDR3 extends over 13 amino acids. CDR3 DNA: TGTGCCTGTCCCCGGGACAGCACAGATACGCAGTATTTT. This gives the protein CACPRDSTDTQYF.

V usage is TRBV4-2 and J usage is TRBJ2-1; 9 bases line up with TRBD1. This CDR3 contains 16 residues. Germline values: CDR1 LGHNA, CDR2 YNFKEQ. V was pared by 5 bases and J by 5 bases, with 10 bases of the junction left unmatched. CDR3 protein: CASSSPGQGRDNEQFF. The DNA for the CDR3 is TGTGCCAGCAGCTCGCCGGGACAGGGCCGGGACAATGAGCAGTTCTTC.

The chain uses TRBV29-1 and TRBJ2-1, with a weak D call TRBD2 (6 bases). Germline CDR1 is SQVTM and CDR2 is ANQGSEA. The CDR3 runs to 14 residues. Trimming removed 4 bases from V and 1 base from J, with 11 bases in between. For the CDR3, the DNA is TGCAGCGTTGTGGGCGGGGCGTCCTACAATGAGCAGTTCTTC. Residues: CSVVGGASYNEQFF.

The rearrangement joins TRBV9 to TRBJ2-5; 9 bases map to TRBD2. The trim removed 0 bases at V and 2 bases at J, leaving 8 bases unmatched. The CDR3 length is 17 residues. Germline loops: CDR1 SGDLS, CDR2 YYNGEE. CDR3 loop: CASSVGLGAGGQETQYF. The CDR3 region has the DNA TGTGCCAGCAGCGTAGGTCTCGGAGCGGGGGGACAAGAGACCCAGTACTTC.

This sequence joins TRBV6-6 and TRBJ2-1, with 8 positions matching TRBD1. The CDR3 runs to 14 residues. J was trimmed by 12 bases and V by 5 bases; bases with no gene match: 12. In germline, CDR1 is MNHNY, CDR2 SVGAGI (reference sequence). The CDR3 spells CASSLGQAKPRQFF. DNA for the CDR3: TGTGCCAGCAGTCTGGGACAGGCCAAACCTAGGCAGTTCTTC.

This clone has just a few counts. The rearrangement links TRBV28 to TRBJ1-3; 8 bases are a match to TRBD1. J gave up 4 bases and V 2 bases, and 13 bases lay outside the gene matches. The CDR3 runs to 18 residues. CDR1 and CDR2 from the germline V gene are MDHEN and SYDVKM. CDR3 DNA sequence: TGTGCCAGCAGTTTACATCGAATGGGACAGGACGACGGAAACACCATATATTTT. Amino acid sequence: CASSLHRMGQDDGNTIYF.

V and J are TRBV4-1 and TRBJ2-4; TRBD2 matches 14 bases. Germline CDR1 MGHRA, CDR2 YSYEKL. Trimming at V came to 5 bases and at J to 1 base, leaving 10 bases not matched to a gene. This CDR3 is 19 amino acids long. The CDR3 bases are TGCGCCAGCAGCTCTACGGGACTAGCGGGAGCTGTGGCCAAAAACATTCAGTACTTC. This encodes CASSSTGLAGAVAKNIQYF.

By share, this clone ranks as medium-sized (0.01 to 0.1%). The gene calls are TRBV12-2 and TRBJ2-1; the table's D call TRBD2 went unverified against the DNA. TRBV12-2 constitutes a pseudogene. The CDR3 is made up of 17 amino acids. CDR3 residues: CASRLEVVAGFGNEQFF. The CDR3, as DNA: TGTGCAAGTCGCTTAGAGGTAGTAGCGGGATTTGGGAATGAGCAGTTCTTC.

The chain couples TRBV15 to TRBJ1-2; D remains ambiguous. Germline loops: CDR1 LNHNV, CDR2 YYDKDF (reference sequence). Trimming stripped 0 bases from V and 5 bases from J, with 10 bases between. This CDR3 is built from 14 residues. Here the CDR3 reads CATSRDRGDYGYTF. DNA for the CDR3: TGTGCCACCAGCAGAGATCGTGGAGATTATGGCTACACCTTC.

This rearrangement joins TRBV27 to TRBJ2-1; 8 nucleotides align to TRBD2. There are 15 residues in the CDR3. Germline-derived CDR1 and CDR2 are MNHEY and SMNVEV (reference sequence). J gave up 7 bases and V 6 bases, and 11 bases lay outside the gene matches. The CDR3 DNA is TGTGCCAGCAGGGGGGTCAGCGGGGGAGGGAATGAGCAGTTCTTC. Its translation is CASRGVSGGGNEQFF.

The chain joins TRBV30 to TRBJ2-5, with a possible D match to TRBD2 (6 bases). Trimming took 8 bases from V and 5 from J, leaving 21 bases between them. Looked up from germline, CDR1 is GTSNPN and CDR2 is SVGIG (reference sequence). The CDR3 loop spans 14 amino acids. The CDR3 here is CATTAGGKGETQYF. In nucleotides, the CDR3 is TGTGCCACCACGGCTGGGGGGAAAGGGGAGACCCAGTACTTC. Filled out from reference TRBV30 and TRBJ2-5, the complete variable domain reads SQTIHQWPATLVQPVGSPLSLECTVEGTSNPNLYWYRQAAGRGLQLLFYSVGIGQISSEVPQNLSASRPQDRQFILSSKKLLLSDSGFYLCATTAGGKGETQYFGPGTRLLVL.

V gene TRBV5-6 combines with J gene TRBJ2-5; 8 positions match TRBD2. This CDR3 has 15 amino acids. V lost 3 bases and J lost 2; bases outside the gene matches: 6. Germline CDR1 reads SGHDT; CDR2 reads YYEEEE. CDR3 in DNA: TGTGCCAGCAGCTCACCTAGCGGGCCACAAGAGACCCAGTACTTC. It encodes CASSSPSGPQETQYF.

This chain connects TRBV19 to TRBJ1-2; 7 bases line up with TRBD1. The germline V gene encodes CDR1 LNHDA and CDR2 SQIVND (reference sequence). With 0 bases clipped from V and 7 bases from J, the junction kept 2 bases outside the gene matches. The CDR3 length is 13 residues. The CDR3 DNA follows: TGTGCCAGTAGTATAGAAGGGGGCACTGGCTACACCTTC. The encoded protein is CASSIEGGTGYTF. The full variable domain, in which reference TRBV19 and TRBJ1-2 provide the parts outside the CDR3, is DGGITQSPKYLFRKEGQNVTLSCEQNLNHDAMYWYRQDPGQGLRLIYYSQIVNDFQKGDIAEGYSVSREKKESFPLTVTSAQKNPTAFYLCASSIEGGTGYTFGSGTRLTVV.

CDR3 nucleotide sequence: TGTGCCAGCAGCTTAGACGCGGGGTCCACTGAAGCTTTCTTT. Its translation is CASSLDAGSTEAFF. The chain employs TRBV11-2 and TRBJ1-1; D gene unclear. This CDR3 is 14 amino acids long. Germline V gene data show CDR1 as SGHAT and CDR2 as FQNNGV. V was trimmed by 0 bases and J by 4 bases, leaving 9 bases between them.

Here the CDR3 DNA reads TGTGCCAGTGGGACAGGGGGCCAAGCTTTCTTT. This sequence encodes CASGTGGQAFF. The chain combines TRBV19 with TRBJ1-1; 12 bases agree with TRBD1. Germline CDR1 is LNHDA and CDR2 is SQIVND (reference sequence). The CDR3 runs to 11 residues. The junction had 1 base not matched to a gene; V was cut back by 8 bases and J by 9 bases.

The chain couples TRBV9 to TRBJ2-1; TRBD2 is a possible D gene (6 bases). CDR3 length: 18 amino acids. From germline, CDR1 is SGDLS and CDR2 YYNGEE. V was shortened by 0 bases and J by 2 bases, with 18 bases between the two germline ends. The CDR3 bases are TGTGCCAGCAGCGTAGATAGAATCCTCGGGGGAACCTACAATGAGCAGTTCTTC. This translates into CASSVDRILGGTYNEQFF.

V usage is TRBV2 and J usage is TRBJ2-4, with 9 bases aligning to TRBD1. The J segment lost 5 bases and the V segment lost 6 bases, leaving 5 bases of the junction unmatched. CDR1 is SNHLY, CDR2 FYNNEI, per germline. The CDR3 covers 14 residues. The chain's CDR3 is CASRTRTGENIQYF. CDR3 nucleotide sequence: TGTGCCAGCAGGACCCGGACAGGGGAAAACATTCAGTACTTC.

The chain uses TRBV4-1 and TRBJ1-3, with D possibly matching TRBD1 (5 bases). The CDR3 has 18 amino acids. The V and J ends lost 2 bases and 1 base respectively, with 18 bases between them. CDR1 is MGHRA and CDR2 is YSYEKL in the germline V gene. CDR3 in DNA: TGCGCCAGCAGCCAATCCTCGGGGGGGAGGGATTCTGGAAACACCATATATTTT. Translation gives CASSQSSGGRDSGNTIYF.

This chain uses TRBV18 with TRBJ1-2, with D possibly TRBD1 on 6 matching bases. The CDR3 is 14 residues long. V lost 4 bases to trimming and J lost 0 bases, with 9 bases between them. CDR1 KGHSH and CDR2 LQKENI come from the germline V gene. DNA of the CDR3: TGTGCCAGCTCACGTCGGGACACTAACTATGGCTACACCTTC. Protein: CASSRRDTNYGYTF.

The gene calls are TRBV6-1 and TRBJ2-2, with 8 bases lining up with TRBD1. V lost 9 bases and J lost 0; bases outside the gene matches: 3. The CDR3 totals 14 residues. Germline V lookup: CDR1 MNHNS, CDR2 SASEGT. The CDR3 region is CASTGQANTGELFF. CDR3 sequence (DNA): TGTGCCAGTACGGGACAGGCGAACACCGGGGAGCTGTTTTTT.

J is TRBJ1-2 and V is TRBV5-4; 9 nucleotides match TRBD1. Germline values: CDR1 SGHNT, CDR2 YYREEE (reference sequence). This CDR3 contains 15 residues. Trimming took 7 bases from V and 0 from J; bases not matched to a gene: 7. CDR3 loop: CASQGGQGTNYGYTF. In DNA form, the CDR3 reads TGTGCCAGCCAAGGGGGACAGGGTACTAACTATGGCTACACCTTC.

This chain joins TRBV5-4 and TRBJ2-5, with unresolved D. This CDR3 region has 14 residues. V lost 0 bases and J 2 bases, leaving 8 bases between the germline ends. Germline V CDR1 and CDR2: SGHNT, YYREEE (reference sequence). CDR3 bases: TGTGCCAGCAGCTTGGCGGATAATCAAGAGACCCAGTACTTC. Protein sequence: CASSLADNQETQYF. The entire variable domain, with the rest obtained from reference TRBV5-4 and TRBJ2-5, is as follows: ETGVTQSPTHLIKTRGQQVTLRCSSQSGHNTVSWYQQALGQGPQFIFQYYREEENGRGNFPPRFSGLQFPNYSSELNVNALELDDSALYLCASSLADNQETQYFGPGTRLLVL.

J is TRBJ1-5 and V is TRBV12-5; D is unresolved. V lost 0 bases and J 2 bases, leaving 17 bases between the germline ends. The CDR3 loop spans 18 amino acids. Germline CDR1 LGHNT, CDR2 FRNRAP. The CDR3 DNA follows: TGTGCTAGTGGTTTGGTATGGGCGGTGAAGGAGGGCAATCAGCCCCAGCATTTT. Its translation: CASGLVWAVKEGNQPQHF. The complete variable domain, with remaining parts taken from reference TRBV12-5 and TRBJ1-5, reads DARVTQTPRHKVTEMGQEVTMRCQPILGHNTVFWYRQTMMQGLELLAYFRNRAPLDDSGMPKDRFSAEMPDATLATLKIQPSEPRDSAVYFCASGLVWAVKEGNQPQHFGDGTRLSIL.

In its sample, this clone was seen once. This rearrangement joins TRBV5-4 to TRBJ2-3; TRBD2 might be the D (5 bases). V shed 4 bases and J shed 8 bases, with 23 bases lying between them. The CDR3 totals 16 residues. Germline V gene lookup returns CDR1 SGHNT and CDR2 YYREEE (reference sequence). CDR3 nucleotides: TGTGCCAGCAGCCCGTTTCCCCGGGGTCAAAGCGGTACGCAGTATTTT. Its translation: CASSPFPRGQSGTQYF. Using reference TRBV5-4 and TRBJ2-3 for the parts outside the CDR3, the full variable domain is ETGVTQSPTHLIKTRGQQVTLRCSSQSGHNTVSWYQQALGQGPQFIFQYYREEENGRGNFPPRFSGLQFPNYSSELNVNALELDDSALYLCASSPFPRGQSGTQYFGPGTRLTVL.

The V and J genes are TRBV27 and TRBJ2-7; a possible D gene is TRBD2 (5 bases). V lost 10 bases to trimming and J lost 4 bases, with 26 bases between them. The CDR3 runs to 16 residues. Germline V gene data show CDR1 as MNHEY and CDR2 as SMNVEV (reference sequence). CDR3 amino acids: CATSPGFGYEAYEQYF. CDR3 in DNA: TGTGCCACCTCGCCGGGGTTCGGGTATGAGGCGTACGAGCAGTACTTC.

The chain carries TRBV6-6 and TRBJ1-1; the D is unclear. CDR1 is MNHNY, CDR2 SVGAGI, per germline (reference sequence). The CDR3 sequence is 11 residues long. The V and J ends lost 2 bases and 10 bases respectively, with 8 bases between them. CDR3 DNA: TGTGCCAGCAGTTACCTGCTCCGAGCTTTCTTT. Translation gives CASSYLLRAFF.

The table lists this clone with a count of one. The V call is TRBV28, the J call TRBJ1-5; 9 bases match TRBD1. V shed 2 bases, J shed 6 bases, and the junction held 5 bases outside the gene matches. This CDR3 has 15 amino acids. The germline V gene encodes CDR1 MDHEN and CDR2 SYDVKM. CDR3 protein: CASSLGTGLRQPQHF. As DNA, the CDR3 is TGTGCCAGCAGTTTAGGGACAGGGTTACGTCAGCCCCAGCATTTT.

The CDR3 protein is CASTGEFSDTQYF. The CDR3 DNA sequence: TGTGCCAGCACCGGGGAGTTCTCAGATACGCAGTATTTT. V is TRBV2 and J is TRBJ2-3; TRBD2 might be the D (5 bases). The CDR3 totals 13 residues. CDR1 and CDR2 from the germline V gene are SNHLY and FYNNEI. V was trimmed by 7 bases and J by 4 bases, leaving 12 bases between them.

This rearrangement joins TRBV5-8 to TRBJ2-7, with D unclear. Germline-derived CDR1 and CDR2 are SGHTS and YDEGEE. Between the trimmed V and J ends, which lost 1 base and 3 bases, there was a span of 2 bases. CDR3 length equals 11 residues. CDR3 nucleotides: TGTGCCAGCAGCTTGTTCTACGAGCAGTACTTC. Translated, it gives CASSLFYEQYF.